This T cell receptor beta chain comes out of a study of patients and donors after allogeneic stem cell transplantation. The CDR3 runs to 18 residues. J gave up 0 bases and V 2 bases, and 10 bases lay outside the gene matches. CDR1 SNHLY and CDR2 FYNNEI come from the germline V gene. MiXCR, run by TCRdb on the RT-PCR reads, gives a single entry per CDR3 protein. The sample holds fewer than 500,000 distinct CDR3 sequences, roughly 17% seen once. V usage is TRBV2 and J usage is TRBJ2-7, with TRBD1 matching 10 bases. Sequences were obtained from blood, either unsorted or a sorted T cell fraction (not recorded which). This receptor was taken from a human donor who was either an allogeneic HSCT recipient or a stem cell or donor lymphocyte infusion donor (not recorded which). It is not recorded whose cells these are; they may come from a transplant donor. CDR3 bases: TGTGCCAGCAGTGAATGGCGGGACAGGGGTTTTAGCTCCTACGAGCAGTACTTC. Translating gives CASSEWRDRGFSSYEQYF.